The 12 T cell receptor beta chains given below trace back to one sample, sequenced in a study of T cells in tuberculosis. The assay was immunoSEQ multiplex PCR, and TCRdb's table has in-frame clones only and misses some. The table lists 35,000 to 55,000 clones, about 95% of them singletons, with less than 9.5% in the top ten. The specimen sequenced was PBMCs. The origin of the receptors is a donor aged 10-29 years with latent tuberculosis or without tuberculosis infection.

J is TRBJ2-1 and V is TRBV15; D is unresolved. Per germline, CDR1 LNHNV and CDR2 YYDKDF (reference sequence). The germline V and J ends were trimmed by 4 bases and 2 bases, with 9 bases remaining between them. This CDR3 spans 14 amino acids. The CDR3 DNA follows: TGTGCCACCAGCACTTCCCCGGCCTACAATGAGCAGTTCTTC. It specifies CATSTSPAYNEQFF. Supplemented by reference TRBV15 and TRBJ2-1, the full variable domain reads DAMVIQNPRYQVTQFGKPVTLSCSQTLNHNVMYWYQQKSSQAPKLLFHYYDKDFNNEADTPDNFQSRRPNTSFCFLDIRSPGLGDTAMYLCATSTSPAYNEQFFGPGTRLTVL.

This clone was recorded only once. The rearrangement joins TRBV19 to TRBJ1-3; D is uncertain. The V end was cut by 3 bases, the J end by 0 bases, with 6 bases between. Looked up from germline, CDR1 is LNHDA and CDR2 is SQIVND (reference sequence). The CDR3 has 14 amino acids. Written as DNA, the CDR3 is TGTGCCAGTAGTATTACCAGCTCTGGAAACACCATATATTTT. It yields the protein CASSITSSGNTIYF.

This chain joins TRBV27 and TRBJ2-3; TRBD2 might be the D (6 bases). CDR3 length: 13 amino acids. V gave up 6 bases and J gave up 5 bases, with 12 bases separating them. Germline CDR1 MNHEY, CDR2 SMNVEV (reference sequence). CDR3 region: CASSWGEEDTQYF. CDR3 coding DNA: TGTGCCAGCAGCTGGGGGGAGGAAGATACGCAGTATTTT.

The chain has TRBV25-1 and TRBJ1-3, with TRBD1 identical over 8 bases. CDR3 length: 17 amino acids. Germline lookup yields CDR1 MGHDK and CDR2 SYGVNS. V lost 1 base, J lost 2 bases, and 7 bases stayed unmatched. The CDR3 here is CASSEWDRPLTGNTIYF. For the CDR3, the DNA is TGTGCCAGCAGTGAATGGGACAGGCCCCTCACTGGAAACACCATATATTTT.

The chain uses TRBV5-1 and TRBJ1-1; 7 positions agree with TRBD1. Looked up from germline, CDR1 is SGHRS and CDR2 is YFSETQ. J lost 4 bases, V lost 1 base, and 4 bases had no gene match. CDR3 size: 14 residues. This CDR3 is CASSLSRGRTEAFF. As DNA, the CDR3 is TGCGCCAGCAGCTTGTCAAGGGGGCGCACTGAAGCTTTCTTT.

This clone has only one observation. The chain uses TRBV7-8 and TRBJ2-3, with D possibly matching TRBD1 (5 bases). In germline, CDR1 is SGHVS, CDR2 FQNEAQ. Trimming cost V 1 base and J 2 bases, with 7 bases left between them. The CDR3 runs 14 residues. The CDR3 DNA is TGTGCCAGCAGCTTAGAAGGGGTCACAGATACGCAGTATTTT. The encoded protein is CASSLEGVTDTQYF.

This chain connects TRBV5-6 to TRBJ2-7, with D perhaps TRBD1 (7 bases). The V end lost 0 bases, the J end lost 0 bases, and 13 bases lay between the germline ends. CDR3 size: 16 residues. Germline lookup yields CDR1 SGHDT and CDR2 YYEEEE. The chain's CDR3 is CASSLAGGLSSYEQYF. In DNA form, the CDR3 reads TGTGCCAGCAGCTTGGCAGGGGGGCTCAGCTCCTACGAGCAGTACTTC.

The V gene is TRBV29-1, the J gene TRBJ2-2, with a tentative D call TRBD1 (6 bases). In germline, CDR1 is SQVTM, CDR2 ANQGSEA. This CDR3 has 14 residues. V lost 1 base and J 7 bases, leaving 13 bases between the germline ends. CDR3 region: CSVEADRTGGELFF. The CDR3 region has the DNA TGCAGCGTTGAAGCTGACAGGACGGGCGGGGAGCTGTTTTTT.

This clone was recorded once. The rearrangement links TRBV6-1 to TRBJ2-7; 7 bases are a match to TRBD2. CDR1 is MNHNS and CDR2 is SASEGT in the germline V gene. V was pared by 4 bases and J by 3 bases, with 9 bases of the junction left unmatched. The CDR3 extends over 15 amino acids. CDR3 sequence: CASSGVPGLLYEQYF. In DNA, the CDR3 is TGTGCCAGCAGTGGTGTACCGGGACTACTCTACGAGCAGTACTTC.

This clone showed up just once. The J gene is TRBJ2-7, the V gene TRBV19, with D maybe TRBD1 (5 bases). V gave up 1 base and J gave up 4 bases, with 8 bases separating them. The CDR3 covers 13 residues. Germline CDR1 LNHDA, CDR2 SQIVND (reference sequence). In nucleotides, the CDR3 is TGTGCCAGTAGTATAGGGCAGGGATACGAGCAGTACTTC. This translates into CASSIGQGYEQYF.

The chain joins TRBV15 to TRBJ2-1; the match to TRBD2 covers 11 bases. V trimming: 3 bases; J trimming: 7 bases; junction bases outside the gene matches: 20. Germline CDR1 and CDR2: LNHNV and YYDKDF (reference sequence). This CDR3 is 20 amino acids long. The CDR3 nucleotides are TGTGCCACCAGCAGCGGGACTAGCGGCAGTCCCAGGGAGTGGCGGAATGAGCAGTTCTTC. Translated: CATSSGTSGSPREWRNEQFF.

The chain uses TRBV6-5 and TRBJ2-1; 8 nucleotides line up with TRBD2. After removal of 0 bases from V and 6 bases from J, the junction contained 7 bases not matched to a gene. Per germline, CDR1 MNHEY and CDR2 SVGAGI. This CDR3 region has 16 residues. CDR3 residues: CASSYSSGRGSNEQFF. The DNA for the CDR3 is TGTGCCAGCAGTTACTCGAGCGGGAGAGGGTCCAATGAGCAGTTCTTC.